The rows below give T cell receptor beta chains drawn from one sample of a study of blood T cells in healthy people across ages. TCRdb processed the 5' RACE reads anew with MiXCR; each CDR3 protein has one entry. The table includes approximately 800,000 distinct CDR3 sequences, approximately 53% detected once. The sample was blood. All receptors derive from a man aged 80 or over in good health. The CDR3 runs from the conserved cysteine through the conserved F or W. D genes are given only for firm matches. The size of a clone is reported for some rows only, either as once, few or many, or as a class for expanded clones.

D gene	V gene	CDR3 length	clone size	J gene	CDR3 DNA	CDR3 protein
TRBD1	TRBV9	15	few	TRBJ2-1	TGTGCCAGCAGCCAGGGACAGAGCTCCTACAATGAGCAGTTCTTC	CASSQGQSSYNEQFF
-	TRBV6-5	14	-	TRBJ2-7	TGTGCCAGCAGTTATCAGGGTCCGTCCTACGAGCAGTACTTC	CASSYQGPSYEQYF
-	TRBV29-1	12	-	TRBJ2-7	TGCCGCGTCATAGGGGAAGGTTACGAGCAGTACTTC	CRVIGEGYEQYF
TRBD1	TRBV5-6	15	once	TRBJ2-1	TGTGCCAGCAGCCCGGGGACAGGGGGTCTCGGTGAGCAGTTCTTC	CASSPGTGGLGEQFF
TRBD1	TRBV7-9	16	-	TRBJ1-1	TGTGCCAGCAGCCCCGCACGGGACAGGGTCGGCACTGAAGCTTTCTTT	CASSPARDRVGTEAFF
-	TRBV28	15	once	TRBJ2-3	TGTGCCAGCAGTGGAGTAAGCAGGGCAACAGATACGCAGTATTTT	CASSGVSRATDTQYF
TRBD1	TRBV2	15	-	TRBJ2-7	TGTGCCAGCAGCCCTGTGGGGACAGGGGCCTACGAGCAGTACTTC	CASSPVGTGAYEQYF
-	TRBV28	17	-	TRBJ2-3	TGTGCCAGCAGTTCCACCGCCGGGGGAGTGGGGACGTATACGCAGTATTTT	CASSSTAGGVGTYTQYF
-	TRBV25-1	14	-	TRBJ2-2	TGTGCCAGCGGGGGCAGAGGAAACACCGGGGAGCTGTTTTTT	CASGGRGNTGELFF
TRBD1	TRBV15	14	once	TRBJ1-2	TGTGCCACCAGTCTTGACAGGGGCAACTATGGCTACACCTTC	CATSLDRGNYGYTF
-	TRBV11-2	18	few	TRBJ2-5	TGTGCCAGCAGCCCGGGGGTCCTGAGCGGGTCATCCCAAGAGACCCAGTACTTC	CASSPGVLSGSSQETQYF
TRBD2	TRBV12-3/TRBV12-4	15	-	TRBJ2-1	TGTGCCAGCAGACGACGCCCGGGACTAGACAATGAGCAGTTCTTC	CASRRRPGLDNEQFF
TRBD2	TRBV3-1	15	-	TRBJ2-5	TGTGCCAGCAGCCAAGATGGGACTAGCGGGGAGACCCAGTACTTC	CASSQDGTSGETQYF